A single sample gave rise to the 14 T cell receptor beta chains below, sequenced in a study of cytomegalovirus exposure and HLA in healthy donors. Primers for the PCR totalled 60 Vbeta and 13 Jbeta. Sequencing used immunoSEQ multiplex PCR; TCRdb keeps in-frame clones, though not all of them. The sample contains 270,000 or so clones, about 93% of which appear only once. The sample consisted of PBMCs. These receptors were collected from a girl aged 2 to 10 in good health and CMV-seronegative.

The chain carries TRBV10-3 and TRBJ2-2; D might be TRBD1 (5 bases). The germline gives CDR1 ENHRY, CDR2 SYGVKD. This CDR3 region has 16 residues. Between the trimmed V and J ends, which lost 0 bases and 6 bases, there was a span of 14 bases. CDR3 amino acids: CAISESSGAAAGELFF. CDR3 in DNA: TGTGCCATCAGTGAGTCGAGTGGGGCGGCTGCCGGGGAGCTGTTTTTT.

CDR3 in DNA: TGTGCCAGCAGCTTACTCGCGACAGACCATTACGAGCAGTACTTC. Translated: CASSLLATDHYEQYF. This rearrangement joins TRBV7-6 to TRBJ2-7, with a weak D call TRBD1 (5 bases). Trimming pared 2 bases from V and 4 bases from J, leaving 15 bases between. Germline CDR1 is SGHVS and CDR2 is FNYEAQ. This CDR3 spans 15 amino acids.

The chain couples TRBV9 to TRBJ1-1; the D gene is possibly TRBD1 (6 bases). The CDR3 length is 13 residues. Trimming pared 0 bases from V and 4 bases from J, leaving 7 bases between. The germline CDR1 and CDR2 sequences are SGDLS and YYNGEE. The CDR3 loop is CASSVVGATEAFF. CDR3 DNA: TGTGCCAGCAGCGTAGTGGGGGCCACTGAAGCTTTCTTT.

This clone appeared a single time. The chain joins TRBV2 to TRBJ2-2; D gene ambiguous. Trimming shortened V by 6 bases and J by 5 bases, and 10 bases separated the two germline ends. There are 13 residues in the CDR3. CDR1 and CDR2 from the germline V gene are SNHLY and FYNNEI. The CDR3 protein is CASSRDTTGELFF. DNA for the CDR3: TGTGCCAGCAGCCGAGACACTACCGGGGAGCTGTTTTTT.

The rearrangement links TRBV28 to TRBJ1-2; 7 nucleotides agree with TRBD1. The CDR3 has 18 amino acids. Germline-derived CDR1 and CDR2 are MDHEN and SYDVKM. V was clipped by 8 bases and J by 0 bases; unmatched bases: 18. This CDR3 is CASGGGWDSIDPNYGYTF. The CDR3 DNA sequence: TGTGCCAGCGGCGGTGGTTGGGACAGCATAGATCCTAACTATGGCTACACCTTC.

The rearrangement links TRBV4-1 to TRBJ1-2; tentative D call: TRBD1 (6 bases). This CDR3 has 15 amino acids. Germline V CDR1 and CDR2: MGHRA, YSYEKL. V was cut by 1 base and J by 4 bases, with 13 bases left in between. The CDR3 DNA reads as TGCGCCAGCAGCCAAGTGGGTAGGGGGTCCTATGGCTACACCTTC. The encoded protein is CASSQVGRGSYGYTF.

The J gene is TRBJ2-1, the V gene TRBV11-2; 7 bases are shared with TRBD2. The junction had 8 bases not matched to a gene; V was cut back by 2 bases and J by 4 bases. The CDR3 extends over 16 amino acids. Germline-derived CDR1 and CDR2 are SGHAT and FQNNGV. The CDR3 region has the DNA TGTGCCAGCAGCTTATTCACGGGGACTACATACAATGAGCAGTTCTTC. This codes for CASSLFTGTTYNEQFF.

The chain uses TRBV15 and TRBJ2-7; 8 nucleotides align to TRBD2. The germline CDR1 and CDR2 sequences are LNHNV and YYDKDF (reference sequence). The ends lost 0 bases at V and 6 bases at J; junction bases unmatched: 7. This CDR3 spans 15 amino acids. The CDR3 here is CATSRDRPGGTEQYF. CDR3 nucleotide sequence: TGTGCCACCAGCAGAGATCGACCGGGAGGGACCGAGCAGTACTTC.

V is TRBV27 and J is TRBJ2-7; 9 bases align to TRBD1. V lost 0 bases to trimming and J lost 3 bases; unmatched junction nucleotides: 12. The CDR3 sequence is 18 residues long. Germline assignment: CDR1 MNHEY and CDR2 SMNVEV (reference sequence). The chain's CDR3 is CASSLSPLPTGGFYEQYF. In DNA, the CDR3 is TGTGCCAGCAGTTTATCCCCTCTACCGACAGGGGGGTTCTACGAGCAGTACTTC.

The J gene is TRBJ1-1, the V gene TRBV6-1; D not certain. CDR3 length: 13 residues. The V and J ends lost 4 bases and 0 bases respectively, with 6 bases between them. Germline V lookup: CDR1 MNHNS, CDR2 SASEGT. CDR3 nucleotides: TGTGCCAGCAGTGTGTCTCTGAACACTGAAGCTTTCTTT. Amino acid sequence: CASSVSLNTEAFF.

The chain couples TRBV4-2 to TRBJ2-1; 8 bases agree with TRBD1. CDR1 LGHNA and CDR2 YNFKEQ come from the germline V gene. The CDR3 length is 16 residues. V lost 1 base, J lost 1 base, and 3 bases stayed unmatched. As DNA, the CDR3 is TGTGCCAGCAGCCAAGCGGACAGGGATTCCTACAATGAGCAGTTCTTC. Protein product: CASSQADRDSYNEQFF.

The chain uses TRBV7-3 and TRBJ2-3; no firm D call. In germline, CDR1 is SGHTA, CDR2 FQGTGA. V was trimmed by 4 bases and J by 3 bases, leaving 5 bases between them. This CDR3 contains 12 residues. The CDR3 DNA follows: TGTGCCAGCAGCTCGGGTACAGATACGCAGTATTTT. Its translation is CASSSGTDTQYF.

CDR3 sequence (DNA): TGTGCCAGCAGCGCCTGGGCAACAGATACGCAGTATTTT. Translated, it gives CASSAWATDTQYF. The gene calls are TRBV27 and TRBJ2-3, with D hard to call. Trimming took 6 bases from V and 3 from J, leaving 10 bases between them. The germline V gene has CDR1 MNHEY and CDR2 SMNVEV (reference sequence). The CDR3 contains 13 residues.

The chain combines TRBV4-1 with TRBJ1-6; 9 bases line up with TRBD1. Germline lookup yields CDR1 MGHRA and CDR2 YSYEKL. Trimming removed 0 bases from V and 8 bases from J; junction bases left unmatched: 2. This CDR3 is 15 amino acids long. The CDR3 nucleotides are TGCGCCAGCAGCCAAGAGGGACAGGGATATTCACCCCTCCACTTT. It translates to CASSQEGQGYSPLHF.